The 19 T cell receptor beta chains listed next were all sequenced from one sample in a study of graft-versus-host responses after intestinal transplantation (dated by TCRdb to 2020 to 2023). Libraries were made using the immunoSEQ multiplex PCR assay. TCRdb provides this immuneACCESS table in a form limited to in-frame rearrangements. Some clones are lacking; in checked studies, under half of them reflect an unresolved V gene, and why the rest are absent is not known. This sample has some 130,000 clones in its table, and around 96% of those were observed once. The biggest ten clones account for more than 3% of the sample. This specimen's time point label, interpreted: cells obtained before transplantation from donor or recipient. Their antigens remain unidentified. The sample in question was unstimulated CD8+ T cells sorted from spleen or lymph node cells, obtained before intestinal transplant. The receptor set was obtained from a human donor who received an intestinal transplant.

This chain joins TRBV7-9 and TRBJ2-1; 9 bases line up with TRBD2. This CDR3 comprises 12 residues. J lost 13 bases, V lost 4 bases, and 5 bases had no gene match. Germline V lookup: CDR1 SEHNR, CDR2 FQNEAQ (reference sequence). CDR3 in DNA: TGTGCCAGCAGCTCAACCCTAGCGGGACAGTTCTTC. Translated, it gives CASSSTLAGQFF.

The chain has TRBV6-5 and TRBJ1-1; perhaps TRBD1 as D (5 bases). CDR1 MNHEY and CDR2 SVGAGI come from the germline V gene. The CDR3 contains 15 residues. V lost 4 bases, J lost 2 bases, and 14 bases lay in between. The CDR3 bases are TGTGCCAGCAGTTTCGCAGGGAGGGCAAACACTGAAGCTTTCTTT. It codes for CASSFAGRANTEAFF.

The chain joins TRBV5-1 to TRBJ2-7; 12 bases are shared with TRBD1. From germline, CDR1 is SGHRS and CDR2 YFSETQ. V was clipped by 2 bases and J by 3 bases; unmatched bases: 12. The CDR3 is 18 amino acids. The CDR3 loop reads CASSFPGTGGNDFYEQYF. CDR3 bases: TGCGCCAGCAGCTTCCCCGGGACAGGGGGCAACGATTTCTACGAGCAGTACTTC. The variable domain in full, with the rest retrieved from reference TRBV5-1 and TRBJ2-7, is KAGVTQTPRYLIKTRGQQVTLSCSPISGHRSVSWYQQTPGQGLQFLFEYFSETQRNKGNFPGRFSGRQFSNSRSEMNVSTLELGDSALYLCASSFPGTGGNDFYEQYFGPGTRLTVT.

This clone was observed once. V gene TRBV14 combines with J gene TRBJ2-1; TRBD2 is a possible D gene (5 bases). There are 15 residues in the CDR3. V was clipped by 0 bases and J by 3 bases, with 9 bases between them. Germline loops: CDR1 SGHDN, CDR2 FVKESK. Here the CDR3 DNA reads TGTGCCAGCAGCCAAGATCTGGCGGGCTACAATGAGCAGTTCTTC. It translates to CASSQDLAGYNEQFF.

V and J are TRBV4-3 and TRBJ2-6, with D unresolved. The V gene lost 4 bases and the J gene lost 4 bases, with 17 bases spanning the gap. The CDR3 is made up of 17 amino acids. Germline CDR1 is LGHNA and CDR2 is YSLEER. The CDR3 DNA is TGCGCCAGCAGCCCCGAGACAAGGCCGTCGGGGGCCAACGTCCTGACTTTC. Translated: CASSPETRPSGANVLTF.

A single count supports this clone. The V and J genes are TRBV7-8 and TRBJ2-3; no firm D call. Looked up from germline, CDR1 is SGHVS and CDR2 is FQNEAQ. This CDR3 comprises 16 residues. V lost 3 bases and J 2 bases, leaving 15 bases between the germline ends. This CDR3 is CASSFRKWVPTDTQYF. The CDR3 nucleotides read TGTGCCAGCAGCTTTAGAAAATGGGTCCCCACAGATACGCAGTATTTT.

The genes are TRBV27 and TRBJ2-7; 9 bases align to TRBD1. This CDR3 contains 12 residues. The V segment lost 4 bases and the J segment 6 bases; nucleotides outside the gene matches: 1. Germline assignment: CDR1 MNHEY and CDR2 SMNVEV (reference sequence). CDR3 in DNA: TGTGCCAGCAGTTCGACAGGGGGCGAGCAGTACTTC. Protein sequence: CASSSTGGEQYF.

The chain links TRBV19 to TRBJ2-7; 10 bases are shared with TRBD1. V was pared by 3 bases and J by 5 bases, with 4 bases of the junction left unmatched. Looked up from germline, CDR1 is LNHDA and CDR2 is SQIVND (reference sequence). There are 14 residues in the CDR3. CDR3 sequence reads: CASSMGTGEDEQYF. The CDR3 nucleotides read TGTGCCAGTAGTATGGGGACAGGGGAGGACGAGCAGTACTTC.

This rearrangement joins TRBV4-1 to TRBJ2-1; unclear D gene. Germline loops: CDR1 MGHRA, CDR2 YSYEKL. The CDR3 is 13 amino acids. Trimming took off 4 bases at V and 5 bases at J, with 9 bases between the two ends. The CDR3 DNA follows: TGCGCCAGCAGCCTTATGCTTGACAATGAGCAGTTCTTC. This encodes CASSLMLDNEQFF.

This chain connects TRBV6-5 to TRBJ2-5; 8 bases are a match to TRBD2. The J call is uncertain, as TRBJ2-7 better fits the DNA end. CDR1 MNHEY and CDR2 SVGAGI come from the germline V gene. The CDR3 totals 14 residues. DNA for the CDR3: TGTGCCAGCAGTCAGATCGGGACTAGCTACGAGCAGTACTTC. It translates to CASSQIGTSYEQYF.

The chain joins TRBV9 to TRBJ2-1; unclear D gene. The CDR3 runs to 14 residues. The germline V and J ends were trimmed by 3 bases and 4 bases, with 11 bases remaining between them. Germline loops: CDR1 SGDLS, CDR2 YYNGEE. The CDR3 DNA sequence: TGTGCCAGCAGCGGACAAACTCTATACAATGAGCAGTTCTTC. Translated, it gives CASSGQTLYNEQFF.

V is TRBV27 and J is TRBJ1-5, with 7 nucleotides matching TRBD1. There are 15 residues in the CDR3. Germline values: CDR1 MNHEY, CDR2 SMNVEV (reference sequence). Trimming took 6 bases from V and 6 from J; bases not matched to a gene: 11. As DNA, the CDR3 is TGTGCCAGCAGAGAGGCCGGGACAGCTACTCAGCCCCAGCATTTT. It yields the protein CASREAGTATQPQHF.

The chain links TRBV29-1 to TRBJ2-1, with 8 bases aligning to TRBD1. Trimming at V came to 1 base and at J to 0 bases, leaving 5 bases not matched to a gene. The germline gives CDR1 SQVTM, CDR2 ANQGSEA. The CDR3 spans 16 residues. The CDR3 here is CSVEGGDRSSYNEQFF. CDR3 DNA: TGCAGCGTTGAAGGTGGGGACAGGAGCTCCTACAATGAGCAGTTCTTC.

V gene TRBV4-1 combines with J gene TRBJ2-1, with 11 bases lining up with TRBD2. The J segment lost 1 base and the V segment lost 1 base, leaving 3 bases of the junction unmatched. The CDR3 runs 17 residues. Germline V gene data show CDR1 as MGHRA and CDR2 as YSYEKL. The DNA for the CDR3 is TGCGCCAGCAGCCAAGCTAGCGGGAGGAATTCCTACAATGAGCAGTTCTTC. This gives the protein CASSQASGRNSYNEQFF.

The chain couples TRBV6-6 to TRBJ2-1, with D tentatively TRBD2 (6 bases). Trimming shortened V by 3 bases and J by 6 bases, and 12 bases separated the two germline ends. The CDR3 is 14 amino acids. Germline V gives CDR1 MNHNY, CDR2 SVGAGI (reference sequence). The CDR3 reads CASSYIGLFNEQFF. CDR3 DNA: TGTGCCAGCAGTTATATAGGACTATTCAATGAGCAGTTCTTC.

V gene TRBV4-1 combines with J gene TRBJ1-1; D gene uncertain. Trimming shortened V by 6 bases and J by 2 bases, and 13 bases separated the two germline ends. Germline CDR1 reads MGHRA; CDR2 reads YSYEKL. This CDR3 contains 14 residues. CDR3 nucleotide sequence: TGCGCCAGCAGTCCTCACCTAGAAAACACTGAAGCTTTCTTT. Its translation is CASSPHLENTEAFF.

J is TRBJ2-2 and V is TRBV14; D possibly matches TRBD1 or TRBD2 (6 bases each). CDR1 and CDR2 (germline): SGHDN, FVKESK. V lost 4 bases, J lost 6 bases, and 18 bases lay in between. This CDR3 has 16 residues. The CDR3 region has the DNA TGTGCCAGCAGCCCGGTCGGGGGCTTGGGGGCCGGGGAGCTGTTTTTT. This gives the protein CASSPVGGLGAGELFF.

The V call is TRBV28, the J call TRBJ2-2; a possible D gene is TRBD1 (5 bases). The CDR3 contains 17 residues. The germline CDR1 and CDR2 sequences are MDHEN and SYDVKM. The V gene lost 2 bases and the J gene lost 2 bases, with 15 bases spanning the gap. The CDR3: CASSLVLGAANTGELFF. The CDR3 DNA reads TGTGCCAGCAGTTTAGTTTTAGGGGCAGCTAACACCGGGGAGCTGTTTTTT.

The chain combines TRBV19 with TRBJ2-7; 9 nucleotides agree with TRBD2. The CDR3 is made up of 15 amino acids. The germline V gene has CDR1 LNHDA and CDR2 SQIVND (reference sequence). V lost 2 bases to trimming and J lost 4 bases; unmatched junction nucleotides: 6. The CDR3 coding sequence is TGTGCCAGTAGTATAAGCGCGGGAGGGCGGTACGAGCAGTACTTC. Amino acids: CASSISAGGRYEQYF.